One TCR beta chain is described in this entry. The antigen is undetermined. Data came from immunoSEQ multiplex PCR; TCRdb stores just in-frame clones and leaves some out. The data hold about 150,000 clones, with about nine tenths observed a single time. The sample comes from a study of T cell responses to AZD1222 COVID-19 vaccine. Study observations and caveats: CD4 TCRs associated with vaccination spanned spike, dominating at 160-218 and 743-854. None of the repertoires were sampled until the peak T cell response had passed. The breadth and depth of Spike-specific TCRs increased once two AZD1222 doses had been given.

The CDR3 runs to 18 residues. J gave up 3 bases and V 6 bases, and 17 bases lay outside the gene matches. Germline-derived CDR1 and CDR2 are KGHSH and LQKENI. V is TRBV18 and J is TRBJ2-7; the match to TRBD1 covers 10 bases. This clonotype was obtained from an adult who had recovered from COVID-19. The sample here was peripheral blood, taken after recovery from COVID-19. DNA of the CDR3: TGTGCCAGCTCCCCGACCACTCAAAGCTGGACAGGGGGCTACGAGCAGTACTTC. Encoded protein: CASSPTTQSWTGGYEQYF.